The sequence of this T cell receptor (beta chain) was determined in a study of shared clonotypes between healthy human individuals. Profiled with immunoSEQ multiplex PCR; TCRdb holds only in-frame clones, not every one. The table includes a few hundred thousand clones, almost 97% detected once. Study findings and constraints: Investigators expected sequencing depth to affect clonotype sharing among donors. Represented genetic and exposure-history diversity was restricted by having few donors.

Worth noting for this clone: No antigen is known for it.

In germline, CDR1 is SGHRS, CDR2 YFSETQ. The CDR3 extends over 10 amino acids. The ends were cut back, 6 bases at V and 3 bases at J, with 0 bases in the middle. J is TRBJ2-2 and V is TRBV5-1, with D hard to call. Specimen: naive CD4+ T cells sorted from blood. Subset: CD45RA+ positively selected. This sequence originates from a woman in her twenties or thirties in good health. CDR3 sequence: CASNTGELFF. The CDR3 DNA sequence: TGCGCCAGCAACACCGGGGAGCTGTTTTTT.